This TCR beta chain derives from a study of cytomegalovirus exposure and HLA in healthy donors. Notes on this clone: Its antigen is undetermined.

This CDR3 is built from 14 residues. V lost 5 bases to trimming and J lost 4 bases, with 15 bases between them. Looked up from germline, CDR1 is SGHVS and CDR2 is FQNEAQ. Study-wide points: Rare TCR sequences dominated, though some public TCRs recurred in many donors. Relative to the approximately 700-donor mean, N-insertions were reportedly fewer in an Asian-associated ancestry cluster in a later analysis. As a later analysis showed, a missense DCLRE1C variant was linked to trimming of TCR beta V- and J-genes. Owing to their indistinguishability, certain V segments, notably TRBV6-2 and TRBV6-3, were excluded.

This PCR relied on a set of 60 Vbeta primers and 13 Jbeta primers. Clones were sequenced by immunoSEQ multiplex PCR, and TCRdb holds only the in-frame ones, with some missing. This table has about 64,000 clones, 65% to 90% appearing once. The source of this sequence is a female donor in good health and CMV-seronegative. The sequenced sample was PBMCs. The gene calls are TRBV7-8 and TRBJ2-7; D remains unclear. The CDR3 loop is CASSNRDGVYEQYF. As DNA, the CDR3 is TGTGCCAGCAGCAACCGAGACGGAGTGTACGAGCAGTACTTC.